Presented here are 8 T cell receptor beta chains from one specimen sequenced in a study of blood T cell repertoires in COVID-19. TCRdb's copy holds only in-frame clones and misses some; the assay was immunoSEQ multiplex PCR. The sample holds fewer than 70,000 clones, roughly 84% seen once. The specimen sequenced was peripheral blood. The receptors originated from a man in his forties or fifties with active COVID-19.

This clone was detected a few times. This chain connects TRBV6-2 or TRBV6-3 to TRBJ1-1; D is unclear. Trimming removed 2 bases from V and 4 bases from J, with 8 bases in between. Germline V gene lookup returns CDR1 MNHEY and CDR2 SVGEGT. This CDR3 has 13 residues. In nucleotides, the CDR3 is TGTGCCAGCAGTTACGGGCATCGCACTGAAGCTTTCTTT. As protein: CASSYGHRTEAFF.

The chain couples TRBV5-1 to TRBJ2-4, with D perhaps TRBD2 (7 bases). Germline CDR1 SGHRS, CDR2 YFSETQ. Trimming took off 0 bases at V and 9 bases at J, with 13 bases between the two ends. This CDR3 has 14 amino acids. The CDR3 DNA is TGCGCCAGCAGCTTGGGGGAGGGGGGCGGCATTCAGTACTTC. Translating it yields CASSLGEGGGIQYF.

V usage is TRBV27 and J usage is TRBJ2-7, with 9 nucleotides matching TRBD1. Germline assignment: CDR1 MNHEY and CDR2 SMNVEV (reference sequence). V was clipped by 6 bases and J by 3 bases; unmatched bases: 3. The CDR3 is 13 residues long. In nucleotides, the CDR3 is TGTGCCAGCAGCCGGGACAGGGACTACGAGCAGTACTTC. Its protein is CASSRDRDYEQYF.

The rearrangement joins TRBV5-6 to TRBJ2-2; 10 nucleotides align to TRBD1. CDR3 size: 15 residues. Germline CDR1 reads SGHDT; CDR2 reads YYEEEE. Trimming at V came to 4 bases and at J to 5 bases, leaving 5 bases not matched to a gene. CDR3 DNA: TGTGCCAGCAGCATAGACAGGGGGCTTACCGGGGAGCTGTTTTTT. Its translation is CASSIDRGLTGELFF.

This clone was counted a single time. V gene TRBV6-5 combines with J gene TRBJ1-5; 8 bases are shared with TRBD1. This CDR3 is 15 amino acids long. V dropped 5 bases and J dropped 1; count of bases not matched to a gene: 4. Looked up from germline, CDR1 is MNHEY and CDR2 is SVGAGI. The CDR3 bases are TGTGCCAGCAGTACGACAGGGGCAAGCAATCAGCCCCAGCATTTT. Its protein is CASSTTGASNQPQHF.

Here the CDR3 reads CASSLLGESSTDTQYF. DNA of the CDR3: TGCGCCAGCAGCTTGTTAGGGGAATCGAGCACAGATACGCAGTATTTT. The V gene is TRBV5-1, the J gene TRBJ2-3; TRBD1 is a possible D gene (5 bases). Germline assignment: CDR1 SGHRS and CDR2 YFSETQ. The V end was cut by 1 base, the J end by 0 bases, with 12 bases between. This CDR3 has 16 amino acids.

The chain couples TRBV27 to TRBJ1-2; 8 bases are shared with TRBD1. Germline V lookup: CDR1 MNHEY, CDR2 SMNVEV (reference sequence). V lost 8 bases, J lost 5 bases, and 7 bases stayed unmatched. The CDR3 spans 13 residues. In nucleotides, the CDR3 is TGTGCCAGCTCTGGCAGGGGGCCTTATGGCTACACCTTC. Translating it yields CASSGRGPYGYTF.

The chain has TRBV5-1 and TRBJ2-1; 13 bases align to TRBD2. The trim removed 0 bases at V and 3 bases at J, leaving 6 bases unmatched. Germline V CDR1 and CDR2: SGHRS, YFSETQ. The CDR3 has 18 amino acids. DNA for the CDR3: TGCGCCAGCAGCTTGGTCCCCGGGACTAGCGGGGACTACAATGAGCAGTTCTTC. Its protein product is CASSLVPGTSGDYNEQFF.